This T cell receptor (beta chain) stems from a study of blood T cell repertoires in COVID-19. Original handling: How many nucleated cells were present was estimated from reference gene primer amplification. Profiled with immunoSEQ multiplex PCR; TCRdb holds only in-frame clones, not every one. The V and J calls and the clone size are those of that table, but D and trimming were determined from the DNA. Of around 100,000 clones listed, around 85% are singletons. V was clipped by 8 bases and J by 2 bases; unmatched bases: 6. The CDR3 has 14 residues. Germline assignment: CDR1 SGHTA and CDR2 FQGNSA. This clonotype was obtained from a human donor in a cohort sampled during active COVID-19. The sample comprised peripheral blood. The chain carries TRBV7-2 and TRBJ1-5, with TRBD1 identical over 7 bases. CDR3 loop: CASSRGLGNQPQHF. The CDR3 DNA reads as TGTGCCAGCTCTAGGGGGCTGGGCAATCAGCCCCAGCATTTT.